These T cell receptor beta chains were read from a single sample in a study of T cells in Graves' hyperthyroidism and ophthalmopathy. TCRdb redid the calling of the multiplex PCR reads with MiXCR, one entry per CDR3 protein. This table has roughly 240,000 distinct CDR3 sequences, over 20% appearing once. The sequencing sample was made of blood. These receptors all stem from a woman aged 40 to 49 with Graves' ophthalmopathy. CDR3s include the opening cysteine and the closing phenylalanine or tryptophan. Each record gives: J gene, clone size, V gene, D gene, CDR3 protein, CDR3 DNA. A D gene is named only where the DNA matches it firmly. Rows give clone size only sometimes, using once, few, many, or a class for an expanded clone.

>TRBJ2-7|many|TRBV28|TRBD1
CASSSGAPGQGTYEQYF
TGTGCCAGCAGTTCGGGGGCCCCGGGACAGGGAACCTACGAGCAGTACTTC
>TRBJ2-7|-|TRBV28|-
CASSLTNRNEQYF
TGTGCCAGCAGTTTGACAAATCGGAACGAGCAGTACTTC
>TRBJ2-7|many|TRBV7-2|TRBD2
CASSFSLSSGSTYEQYF
TGTGCCAGCAGCTTTAGTTTGTCCAGCGGGAGTACCTACGAGCAGTACTTC
>TRBJ2-2|-|TRBV20-1|TRBD2
CSAAQGLAGDTGELFF
TGCAGTGCTGCCCAGGGACTAGCGGGGGACACCGGGGAGCTGTTTTTT
>TRBJ1-2|many|TRBV19|TRBD1
CASSMPSDRVFGYTF
TGTGCCAGTAGTATGCCATCGGACAGGGTGTTTGGCTACACCTTC
>TRBJ1-2|-|TRBV15|-
CATSRDYSQMGYGYTF
TGTGCCACCAGCAGAGATTATTCCCAAATGGGCTATGGCTACACCTTC
>TRBJ2-7|many|TRBV28|-
CASSFSVGGSYEQYF
TGTGCCAGCAGTTTTTCGGTTGGAGGCTCCTACGAGCAGTACTTC
>TRBJ2-7|-|TRBV6-1|TRBD1
CASSEAETGVPYEQYF
TGTGCCAGCAGTGAAGCGGAGACAGGGGTGCCCTACGAGCAGTACTTC
>TRBJ2-7|few|TRBV11-1|TRBD2
CASSLAAGGRASGEQYF
TGTGCCAGCAGCTTAGCGGCCGGCGGGAGGGCCTCTGGCGAGCAGTACTTC
>TRBJ2-4|-|TRBV5-1|TRBD1
CASSSGVTGEDIQYF
TGCGCCAGCAGTTCGGGTGTGACAGGGGAGGACATTCAGTACTTC
>TRBJ2-7|many|TRBV4-1|TRBD1
CASSQSGTVGYEQYF
TGCGCCAGCAGCCAGTCCGGGACAGTGGGATACGAGCAGTACTTC
>TRBJ1-2|many|TRBV6-5|-
CASRGGRGIYGYTF
TGTGCCAGCAGGGGGGGGAGGGGCATCTATGGCTACACCTTC
>TRBJ2-7|many|TRBV6-5|TRBD1
CASSYRGQGGNEQYF
TGTGCCAGCAGTTACCGAGGACAGGGTGGGAACGAGCAGTACTTC
>TRBJ2-2|once|TRBV6-2/TRBV6-3|-
CASRSRLRGGGMNTGELFF
TGTGCCAGCAGATCCCGTTTGAGGGGAGGTGGGATGAACACCGGGGAGCTGTTTTTT
>TRBJ2-5|many|TRBV6-5|TRBD1
CASSYYSGGRETQYF
TGTGCCAGCAGTTACTATTCAGGGGGCAGGGAGACCCAGTACTTC
>TRBJ1-3|many|TRBV20-1|-
CSATGTDSTIYF
TGCAGTGCAACTGGGACGGACAGTACCATATATTTT
>TRBJ2-5|many|TRBV18|-
CASSPPLGEIFQETQYF
TGTGCCAGCTCACCCCCCCTCGGGGAGATTTTTCAAGAGACCCAGTACTTC
>TRBJ2-5|-|TRBV5-1|-
CASSLDTGPQETQYF
TGCGCCAGCAGCTTGGATACAGGGCCCCAAGAGACCCAGTACTTC
>TRBJ1-5|-|TRBV18|TRBD1
CASSSRDRVIGQPQHF
TGTGCCAGCTCATCCCGGGACAGGGTTATTGGACAGCCCCAGCATTTT
>TRBJ2-4|many|TRBV24-1|-
CATSEAGAWNIQYF
TGTGCCACCAGTGAAGCAGGAGCTTGGAACATTCAGTACTTC
>TRBJ2-7|many|TRBV28|TRBD2
CASSLSPSGYEQYF
TGTGCCAGCAGTTTATCGCCTAGCGGCTACGAGCAGTACTTC
>TRBJ2-7|-|TRBV28|-
CASSLGAGRGAYEQYF
TGTGCCAGCAGTTTAGGCGCGGGAAGGGGAGCCTACGAGCAGTACTTC
>TRBJ2-7|-|TRBV20-1|-
CSAPPGSLGEQYF
TGCAGTGCCCCTCCGGGATCCCTCGGCGAGCAGTACTTC
>TRBJ2-7|many|TRBV3-1|TRBD2
CASSQGLADSYEQYF
TGTGCCAGCAGCCAAGGCCTAGCGGACTCCTACGAGCAGTACTTC
>TRBJ1-2|once|TRBV24-1|-
CATSAAGEGYGYTF
TGTGCCACCAGCGCCGCCGGGGAGGGGTATGGCTACACCTTC
>TRBJ1-2|few|TRBV28|-
CASSLKSYWGYTF
TGTGCCAGCAGTTTAAAAAGTTACTGGGGCTACACCTTC
>TRBJ2-5|many|TRBV6-2/TRBV6-3|TRBD1
CASSQPSTGLETQYF
TGTGCCAGCAGTCAGCCATCGACAGGGTTGGAGACCCAGTACTTC
>TRBJ2-7|many|TRBV4-1|TRBD2
CASRKREGSVDEQYF
TGCGCCAGCAGGAAGCGGGAGGGTTCCGTCGACGAGCAGTACTTC
>TRBJ2-4|-|TRBV28|TRBD2
CASSYGAAGGENIQYF
TGTGCCAGCAGTTACGGAGCGGCGGGAGGGGAGAACATTCAGTACTTC
>TRBJ2-7|-|TRBV7-3|TRBD2
CASSLTGGANYEQYF
TGTGCCAGCAGCTTAACCGGGGGGGCAAACTACGAGCAGTACTTC
>TRBJ2-7|many|TRBV7-8|-
CASSLDSTQTEEQYF
TGTGCCAGCAGCTTAGATAGTACCCAAACCGAGGAGCAGTACTTC
>TRBJ1-2|few|TRBV28|-
CASSTHSGTPRHYGYTF
TGTGCCAGCAGTACCCACTCCGGGACGCCGAGGCACTATGGCTACACCTTC
>TRBJ1-1|many|TRBV7-9|-
CASSSGGVTEAFF
TGTGCCAGCAGCTCCGGGGGGGTAACTGAAGCTTTCTTT
>TRBJ2-5|once|TRBV4-2|-
CASSQGTAKETQYF
TGTGCCAGCAGCCAAGGGACAGCAAAAGAGACCCAGTACTTC
>TRBJ2-7|many|TRBV7-9|-
CASSLTWEQYF
TGTGCCAGCAGCTTAACGTGGGAGCAGTACTTC
>TRBJ2-2|many|TRBV20-1|TRBD2
CSAKTLAGPNTGELFF
TGCAGTGCCAAGACCCTAGCGGGGCCGAACACCGGGGAGCTGTTTTTT
>TRBJ2-7|-|TRBV12-3/TRBV12-4|-
CASSEQGREQYF
TGTGCCAGCAGTGAACAGGGCCGGGAGCAGTACTTC
>TRBJ2-2|many|TRBV28|TRBD2
CASGRGGTSGELFF
TGTGCCAGCGGGCGGGGAGGGACTTCCGGGGAGCTGTTTTTT
>TRBJ2-2|-|TRBV28|TRBD2
CASSRLAGGATGELFF
TGTGCCAGCAGTCGACTAGCGGGAGGAGCCACCGGGGAGCTGTTTTTT
>TRBJ1-2|many|TRBV28|-
CASSLAVRGLNYGYTF
TGTGCCAGCAGTTTAGCAGTTAGGGGCCTCAACTATGGCTACACCTTC
>TRBJ2-7|many|TRBV28|TRBD1
CASRPPPGTGVLEQYF
TGTGCCAGCAGGCCCCCCCCCGGGACAGGGGTCCTCGAGCAGTACTTC
>TRBJ2-2|-|TRBV24-1|-
CASSLSAGHTGELFF
TGTGCCAGCAGTTTGAGTGCAGGGCACACCGGGGAGCTGTTTTTT
>TRBJ2-7|-|TRBV4-2|TRBD2
CASSRPGLAGVDF
TGTGCCAGCAGCCGACCGGGACTAGCGGGGGTGGACTTC
>TRBJ1-2|few|TRBV20-1|-
CSARQVNQEYGYNF
TGCAGTGCTAGACAAGTCAACCAGGAATATGGCTACAACTTC
>TRBJ1-5|many|TRBV5-1|TRBD1
CASSPGQGAVQPQHF
TGCGCCAGCAGCCCCGGACAGGGGGCGGTTCAGCCCCAGCATTTT
>TRBJ2-5|-|TRBV20-1|-
CSARDLSRAETQYF
TGCAGTGCTAGAGATCTTTCCCGTGCGGAGACCCAGTACTTC
>TRBJ1-1|once|TRBV6-1|-
CASSDVTSIEAFF
TGTGCCAGCAGTGATGTGACCTCCATAGAAGCTTTCTTT
>TRBJ1-2|many|TRBV15|-
CATSRRYGDGYTF
TGTGCCACCAGCAGACGTTATGGGGATGGCTACACCTTC
>TRBJ1-1|many|TRBV30|-
CAWSPGRTNTEAFF
TGTGCCTGGAGTCCGGGACGGACGAACACTGAAGCTTTCTTT
>TRBJ2-7|-|TRBV2|TRBD2
CASSGTASGRHEQYF
TGTGCCAGCAGTGGAACGGCTAGCGGGCGCCACGAGCAGTACTTC
>TRBJ1-2|many|TRBV29-1|-
CSVEEGSYGYTF
TGCAGCGTTGAAGAGGGGAGCTATGGCTACACCTTC
>TRBJ2-5|many|TRBV7-9|-
CASSLITGSRETQYF
TGTGCCAGCAGCTTAATCACAGGGTCACGGGAGACCCAGTACTTC
>TRBJ1-3|-|TRBV28|-
CASSFVRPTWGNTIYF
TGTGCCAGCAGTTTCGTCCGCCCTACCTGGGGAAACACCATATATTTT
>TRBJ1-2|many|TRBV27|-
CASSLSWTASYGYTF
TGTGCCAGCAGTTTAAGTTGGACAGCCTCCTATGGCTACACCTTC
>TRBJ2-7|many|TRBV5-1|TRBD2
CASSLGASGAYEQYF
TGCGCCAGCAGCTTGGGGGCTAGCGGGGCCTACGAGCAGTACTTC
>TRBJ2-2|many|TRBV28|-
CATDYSGNTGELFF
TGTGCCACCGATTATAGCGGGAACACCGGGGAGCTGTTTTTT
>TRBJ2-7|-|TRBV28|TRBD1
CAGQATYEQYF
TGTGCCGGACAGGCCACCTACGAGCAGTACTTC
>TRBJ2-7|many|TRBV2|-
CASSERHYEQYF
TGTGCCAGCAGTGAACGGCACTACGAGCAGTACTTC
>TRBJ2-7|many|TRBV4-1|-
CASSFRPSDPYEQYF
TGCGCCAGCAGCTTCCGTCCTTCTGATCCCTACGAGCAGTACTTC